Listed below are T cell receptor beta chains from one sample, sequenced in a study of CD8+ T cells in alopecia areata. Here immunoSEQ multiplex PCR was the method, and the copy in TCRdb shows in-frame clones only, minus some. The sample records over 150,000 clones, just under 60% being singletons. Sequenced here: CD4+ T cells sorted from blood, sampled at week 0. These TCRs come from a human donor with alopecia areata. Both conserved end residues are part of each CDR3. The D gene is left open where the match is weak. The size field is filled for only some rows; it gives once, few, many or a size class.

clone_size j_call d_call cdr3_length v_call cdr3_nt cdr3_aa
NA TRBJ1-2 TRBD1 15 TRBV18 TGTGCCAGCTCATCCTCCGAGACAGGGTTTAACGGCTACACCTTC CASSSSETGFNGYTF
few TRBJ1-5 TRBD1 17 TRBV19 TGTGCCAGTACGGAATGGACAGGGGGCTATAGCAATCAGCCCCAGCATTTT CASTEWTGGYSNQPQHF
NA TRBJ2-2 NA 15 TRBV5-1 TGCGCCAGCAGCTCAGAGGACGGTTCCACCGGGGAGCTGTTTTTT CASSSEDGSTGELFF
NA TRBJ2-5 NA 14 TRBV4-1 TGCGCCAGCAGCCGACAGCCCATGGAAGAGACCCAGTACTTC CASSRQPMEETQYF
NA TRBJ1-2 NA 11 TRBV2 TGTGCCAGAGAGTTCATGGGTGGCTACACCTTC CAREFMGGYTF
NA TRBJ2-1 TRBD2 14 TRBV29-1 TGCAGCGTTGGTGTACTAGCGTCGTACAATGAGCAGTTCTTC CSVGVLASYNEQFF
NA TRBJ1-2 TRBD1 13 TRBV5-6 TGTGCCAGCAGCTTACGACAGGGGGATGGCTACACCTTC CASSLRQGDGYTF
NA TRBJ2-7 TRBD1 13 TRBV4-2 TGTGCCAGCAGCCTTAGGACAGGGGACGAGCAGTACTTC CASSLRTGDEQYF
NA TRBJ2-7 TRBD2 13 TRBV30 TGTGCCTGGAACCAGCGGGGGTCCTACGAGCAGTACTTC CAWNQRGSYEQYF
few TRBJ2-3 TRBD1 17 TRBV2 TGTGCCAGCAGAGGCCAGACAGGGGGCCTAGGCACAGATACGCAGTATTTT CASRGQTGGLGTDTQYF
NA TRBJ1-1 TRBD1 14 TRBV5-1 TGCGCCAGCAGCCTCGGACAGGCGAACACTGAAGCTTTCTTT CASSLGQANTEAFF
NA TRBJ2-3 NA 15 TRBV9 TGTGCCAGCAGCGTAGGTTCCCCGGGGGTAGATACGCAGTATTTT CASSVGSPGVDTQYF
NA TRBJ1-2 TRBD1 14 TRBV6-5 TGTGCCAGCAGTGTTGGGACAGCGAACTATGGCTACACCTTC CASSVGTANYGYTF
few TRBJ1-4 NA 14 TRBV4-2 TGTGCCAGCAGCCAAGTAACAGGGACTGAAAAACTGTTTTTT CASSQVTGTEKLFF
NA TRBJ1-6 NA 13 TRBV7-9 TGTGCCAGCAGCTTAGCTGTGGGTTCACCCCTCCACTTT CASSLAVGSPLHF
NA TRBJ2-7 NA 17 TRBV11-1 TGTGCCAGCAGCTTAGTCGGCAGGGGTCTCGGATCCTACGAGCAGTACTTC CASSLVGRGLGSYEQYF
NA TRBJ1-5 NA 14 TRBV27 TGTGCCAGCTGGGAGGGGCTTAGCAATCAGCCCCAGCATTTT CASWEGLSNQPQHF
few TRBJ1-6 TRBD1 17 TRBV4-1 TGCGCCAGCAGCCAAAATCCCTCCAGGGGGAATCATTCACCCCTCCACTTT CASSQNPSRGNHSPLHF
NA TRBJ1-2 TRBD1 15 TRBV7-9 TGTGCCAGCAGCTCCCGAGGGGGCGGACACTATGGCTACACCTTC CASSSRGGGHYGYTF
NA TRBJ2-7 NA 11 TRBV2 TGTGCTAGCATCCGAGAGTACGAGCAGTACTTC CASIREYEQYF
NA TRBJ1-1 NA 14 TRBV4-1 TGCGCCAGCAGCCAAGTTGGGGGAGGCGCTGAAGCTTTCTTT CASSQVGGGAEAFF
NA TRBJ2-2 TRBD1 15 TRBV30 TGTGCCTGGAGTCCCTGGACAGGGTTCACCGGGGAGCTGTTTTTT CAWSPWTGFTGELFF
NA TRBJ1-1 NA 11 TRBV6-6 TGTGCCAGCAGATTCCGGGACGAAGCTTTCTTT CASRFRDEAFF
NA TRBJ1-2 NA 14 TRBV7-9 TGTGCCCACTCCCTAGGGGACGCTAACTATGGCTACACCTTC CAHSLGDANYGYTF
NA TRBJ2-2 NA 13 TRBV6-5 TGTGCCAGCAGTTATAGGGGGACCGGGGAGCTGTTTTTT CASSYRGTGELFF
NA TRBJ2-5 NA 16 TRBV7-3 TGTGCCAGCAGCCCTGGACTAAGGGGCCCCCAAGAGACCCAGTACTTC CASSPGLRGPQETQYF
NA TRBJ2-5 TRBD2 15 TRBV4-1 TGCGCCAGCAGCCAAGGTTATCGGGGGGGCGAGACCCAGTACTTC CASSQGYRGGETQYF
few TRBJ2-6 TRBD1 16 TRBV5-1 TGCGCCAGCAGCTGGACAGGGGACTCTGGGGCCAACGTCCTGACTTTC CASSWTGDSGANVLTF
once TRBJ2-3 TRBD1 14 TRBV7-9 TGTGCCAGCAGCTTAGTAAGAGCCCAGGGGGCGCAGTATTTT CASSLVRAQGAQYF
NA TRBJ1-5 TRBD1 13 TRBV25-1 TGTGCCAGCAGTCCGACAGGGGCTCAGCCCCAGCATTTT CASSPTGAQPQHF
NA TRBJ2-6 NA 19 TRBV28 TGTGCCAGCAGTCTAAGTCGCGGGGCACCCAGCTCTGGGGCCAACGTCCTGACTTTC CASSLSRGAPSSGANVLTF
NA TRBJ2-5 NA 14 TRBV11-2 TGTGCCAGCAGCTTATTTGATCGACAAGAGACCCAGTACTTC CASSLFDRQETQYF
NA TRBJ1-2 NA 15 TRBV29-1 TGCAGCGTTCAAGATTCTGGATTTACTAACTATGGCTACACCTTC CSVQDSGFTNYGYTF
NA TRBJ1-1 NA 15 TRBV15 TGTGCCACCAGCAGAGATATAAAAGGGGGCACTGAAGCTTTCTTT CATSRDIKGGTEAFF
NA TRBJ1-5 NA 13 TRBV19 TGTGCCAGTACCCCGCAGGGGCCCCAGCCCCAGCATTTT CASTPQGPQPQHF
few TRBJ2-3 TRBD2 16 TRBV5-1 TGCGCCAGCAGCTTGACGGTAGCGGGGAGCACAGATACGCAGTATTTT CASSLTVAGSTDTQYF
NA TRBJ1-6 NA 15 TRBV30 TGTGCCTGGAGTGTACGGGAAGGGCTTGGTTCACCCCTCCACTTT CAWSVREGLGSPLHF
NA TRBJ2-7 NA 11 TRBV20-1 TGCAGTGCTAGACTGAGCAACGAGCAGTACTTC CSARLSNEQYF
few TRBJ1-2 TRBD1 14 TRBV15 TGTGCCACCAGCAGACTGACAGGGTTCGATGGCTACACCTTC CATSRLTGFDGYTF
NA TRBJ2-1 TRBD2 15 TRBV7-2 TGTGCCAGCAGCTTACTGGGACTAACCGACAATGAGCAGTTCTTC CASSLLGLTDNEQFF
NA TRBJ1-2 NA 12 TRBV25-1 TGTGCCAGCAGTGACAGTAGCTATGGCTACACCTTC CASSDSSYGYTF
NA TRBJ1-5 NA 15 TRBV7-2 TGTGCCAGCAGCTTATTGCAGGGTCGGAATCAGCCCCAGCATTTT CASSLLQGRNQPQHF
NA TRBJ2-3 NA 13 TRBV7-2 TGTGCCAGCAGCTACCCGAGCACAGATACGCAGTATTTT CASSYPSTDTQYF
NA TRBJ2-5 NA 18 TRBV4-1 TGCGCCAGCAGCCTTACCCCCCAGACAGGATCAACTCAAGAGACCCAGTACTTC CASSLTPQTGSTQETQYF
NA TRBJ1-1 NA 14 TRBV11-2 TGTGCCAGCAGCTTATTCCAGGGCAGAACTGAAGCTTTCTTT CASSLFQGRTEAFF
few TRBJ2-3 TRBD2 16 TRBV29-1 TGCAGCGTTAATGTGATAGGACTAGCGGTCACAGATACGCAGTATTTT CSVNVIGLAVTDTQYF
NA TRBJ1-2 NA 15 TRBV15 TGTGCCACCAGCAGAGATCGGGGATTAATATATGGCTACACCTTC CATSRDRGLIYGYTF
once TRBJ2-5 TRBD1 13 TRBV29-1 TGCAGCGTTGAAGGGGGACAGGGAGATAAGCAGTACTTC CSVEGGQGDKQYF
NA TRBJ1-5 TRBD1 14 TRBV25-1 TGTGCCAGCAGAGGACAGGGGACGAATCAGCCCCAGCATTTT CASRGQGTNQPQHF
few TRBJ1-3 NA 12 TRBV10-3 TGTGCCATCAGTGAGTCAGGAAACACCATATATTTT CAISESGNTIYF
NA TRBJ2-2 NA 15 TRBV10-3 TGTGCCATCAGTGATCGAGCACCGAACACCGGGGAGCTGTTTTTT CAISDRAPNTGELFF
NA TRBJ2-5 NA 15 TRBV5-1 TGCGCCAGCAGCTTTAATTCCAGGGGCGAAGAGACCCAGTACTTC CASSFNSRGEETQYF